This T cell receptor beta chain is from a study of T cells in Graves' hyperthyroidism and ophthalmopathy. General study results and limits: Among clonotypes expanded in thyroid above 0.001, most were also found in blood. Ophthalmopathy and stable hyperthyroidism were told apart by a 13 V-J model.

The investigators amplified TCR beta CDR3 regions from RNA transcripts. The study used the HTBI primer set for a first-round RT-PCR of the TCR CDR3. One entry per CDR3 protein results from TCRdb running MiXCR on the multiplex PCR reads. The sample contains roughly 800,000 distinct CDR3 sequences, more than 30% of which appear only once. Of note for this clonotype: Its antigen is currently unknown.

The receptor was derived from a young man with Graves' hyperthyroidism. The material sequenced was blood.

The chain's CDR3 is CASSLVDTDEQYF. The CDR3 DNA sequence: TGTGCCAGCAGCTTAGTGGATACCGACGAGCAGTACTTC. The rearrangement links TRBV7-2 to TRBJ2-7; D gene unclear. The CDR3 runs 13 residues. Trimming removed 1 base from V and 5 bases from J, with 9 bases in between. CDR1 and CDR2 (germline): SGHTA, FQGNSA.